The source of this T cell receptor beta chain is a study of Ad26.COV2.S vaccination and SARS-CoV-2 variants. Broader study findings: Vaccinees and placebo recipients showed similar non-spike TCR breadth.

The table came from immunoSEQ multiplex PCR; TCRdb's copy has only in-frame clones and leaves some out. The sample holds about 400,000 clones, about 80% seen once. The CDR3 contains 17 residues. Germline trimming cut 4 bases from V and 0 bases from J; bases unmatched to any gene: 11. The germline V gene has CDR1 LNHDA and CDR2 SQIVND (reference sequence). Concerning this clone itself: The antigen remains unidentified.

Treatment here: 15 to 20 received Ad26.COV2.S at low or high dose, single or two shots; about 5 received placebo; per-sample allocation not given. The samples were gathered on day 63 after the first injection of vaccine or placebo. In Boston, an adult donor aged 18-55 years took part. The receptor was derived from a person aged 18-65 years who received the Ad26.COV2.S COVID-19 vaccine or a placebo. The chain carries TRBV19 and TRBJ2-7; 8 nucleotides line up with TRBD2. The sample in question was peripheral blood, obtained in a trial of Ad26.COV2.S vaccine versus placebo. CDR3 DNA sequence: TGTGCCAGTAGTACAATCCCCGAGCGGGGGAGCTCCTACGAGCAGTACTTC. Its translation: CASSTIPERGSSYEQYF. Variable domain in full (rest from reference TRBV19 and TRBJ2-7): DGGITQSPKYLFRKEGQNVTLSCEQNLNHDAMYWYRQDPGQGLRLIYYSQIVNDFQKGDIAEGYSVSREKKESFPLTVTSAQKNPTAFYLCASSTIPERGSSYEQYFGPGTRLTVT.